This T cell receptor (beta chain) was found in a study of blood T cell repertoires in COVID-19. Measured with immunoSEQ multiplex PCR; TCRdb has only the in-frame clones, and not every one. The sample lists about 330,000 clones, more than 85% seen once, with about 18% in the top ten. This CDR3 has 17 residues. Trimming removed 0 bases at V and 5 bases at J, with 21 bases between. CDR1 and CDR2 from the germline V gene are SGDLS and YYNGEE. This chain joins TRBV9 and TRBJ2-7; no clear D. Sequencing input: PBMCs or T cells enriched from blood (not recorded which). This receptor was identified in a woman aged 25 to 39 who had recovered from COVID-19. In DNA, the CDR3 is TGTGCCAGCAGCGTAGGACTCAGCGACCAGCCCCCCCACGAGCAGTACTTC. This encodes CASSVGLSDQPPHEQYF.